The clone carrying this TCR beta chain has a single count. The antigen is unknown. The authors reverse transcribed roughly 0.5 to 1 ug RNA with random hexamers. The authors amplified TCR beta CDR3 across 54 Vbeta and 13 Jbeta using immunoSEQ multiplex PCR. Each CDR3 protein is one row after TCRdb ran MiXCR on the immunoSEQ multiplex PCR reads. The table has 160,000 or so distinct CDR3 sequences, 92% seen once. This sample was included in a study of CD8 T cells in Susac syndrome. Findings and limits, study-wide: Regarding the TCR sequencing and HLA analysis, the study admitted that a relatively small number of individuals were involved.

Trimming shortened V by 5 bases and J by 4 bases, and 10 bases separated the two germline ends. The V gene's germline CDR1 is MDHEN and CDR2 SYDVKM. The CDR3 has 13 residues. Healthy donors constituted the control group, matched for age and sex. Through negative isolation, CD4+ and CD8+ T cells were obtained, while TEMRA cells were enriched using FACS. The sequenced sample consisted of CD4+ T cells from PBMCs. The receptor was derived from a human donor in good health. This chain links TRBV28 with TRBJ2-3; D uncertain. The CDR3 spells CASSGPGPDTQYF. CDR3 nucleotide sequence: TGTGCCAGCAGTGGCCCCGGCCCAGATACGCAGTATTTT. The entire variable domain, with the rest obtained from reference TRBV28 and TRBJ2-3, is as follows: DVKVTQSSRYLVKRTGEKVFLECVQDMDHENMFWYRQDPGLGLRLIYFSYDVKMKEKGDIPEGYSVSREKKERFSLILESASTNQTSMYLCASSGPGPDTQYFGPGTRLTVL.